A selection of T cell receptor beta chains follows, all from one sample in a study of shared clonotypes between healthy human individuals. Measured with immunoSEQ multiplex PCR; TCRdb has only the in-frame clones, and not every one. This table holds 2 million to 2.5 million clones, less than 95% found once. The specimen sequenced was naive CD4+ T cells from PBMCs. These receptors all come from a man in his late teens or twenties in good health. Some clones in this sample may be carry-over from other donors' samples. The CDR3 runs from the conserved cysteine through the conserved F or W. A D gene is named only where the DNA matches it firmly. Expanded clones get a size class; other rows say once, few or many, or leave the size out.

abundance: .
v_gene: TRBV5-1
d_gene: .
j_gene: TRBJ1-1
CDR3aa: CASGLALNTEAFF
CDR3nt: TGCGCCAGCGGGTTAGCCTTGAACACTGAAGCTTTCTTT

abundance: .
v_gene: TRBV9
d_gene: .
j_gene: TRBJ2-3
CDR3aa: CASSVGTASTDTQYF
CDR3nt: TGTGCCAGCAGCGTAGGGACAGCTAGCACAGATACGCAGTATTTT

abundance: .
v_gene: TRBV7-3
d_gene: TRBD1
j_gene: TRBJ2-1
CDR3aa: CASSQGTGSYNEQFF
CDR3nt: TGTGCCAGCAGCCAAGGGACAGGGTCCTACAATGAGCAGTTCTTC

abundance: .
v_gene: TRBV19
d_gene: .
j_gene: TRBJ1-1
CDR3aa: CASSTLGAEAFF
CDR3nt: TGTGCCAGTAGTACCCTCGGCGCTGAAGCTTTCTTT

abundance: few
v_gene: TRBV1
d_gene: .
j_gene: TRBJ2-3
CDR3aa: CTSSQDLRRGVPYTPDTQYF
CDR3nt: TGCACCAGCAGCCAAGATCTTCGAAGGGGGGTTCCATACACACCAGATACGCAGTATTTT

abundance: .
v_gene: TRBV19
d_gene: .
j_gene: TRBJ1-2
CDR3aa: CASSQGIYGYTF
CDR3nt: TGTGCCAGTTCCCAGGGGATATATGGCTACACCTTC

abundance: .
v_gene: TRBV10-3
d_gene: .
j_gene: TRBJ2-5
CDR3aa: CAITSGLGEETQYF
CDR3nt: TGTGCCATCACCTCGGGACTCGGGGAAGAGACCCAGTACTTC

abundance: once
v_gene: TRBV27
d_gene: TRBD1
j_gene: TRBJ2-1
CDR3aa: CAPRSGQGPREQFF
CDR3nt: TGTGCACCTCGCTCGGGACAGGGTCCTCGTGAGCAGTTCTTC

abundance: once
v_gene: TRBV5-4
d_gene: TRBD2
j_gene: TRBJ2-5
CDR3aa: CASSLESAGETQYF
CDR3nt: TGTGCCAGCAGCTTGGAGTCAGCGGGGGAGACCCAGTACTTC

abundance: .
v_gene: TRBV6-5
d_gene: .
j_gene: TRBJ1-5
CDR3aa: CASSYRGSQPQHF
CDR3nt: TGTGCCAGCAGTTACAGGGGGAGTCAGCCCCAGCATTTT

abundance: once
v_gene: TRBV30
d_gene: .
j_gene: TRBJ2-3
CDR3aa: CAWRGGTDTQYF
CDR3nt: TGTGCCTGGAGGGGGGGCACAGATACGCAGTATTTT

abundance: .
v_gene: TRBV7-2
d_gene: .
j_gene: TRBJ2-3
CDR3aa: CASSKGGNPLLYF
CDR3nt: TGTGCCAGCAGCAAAGGAGGGAATCCCCTCCTGTATTTT

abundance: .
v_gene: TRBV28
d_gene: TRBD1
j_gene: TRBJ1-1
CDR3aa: CASSSGQGDTEAFF
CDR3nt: TGTGCCAGCAGTTCAGGACAGGGGGACACTGAAGCTTTCTTT

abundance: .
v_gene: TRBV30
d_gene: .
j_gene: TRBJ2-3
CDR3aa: CAWSVRSSSTDTQYF
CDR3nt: TGTGCCTGGAGTGTAAGGAGTTCTAGCACAGATACGCAGTATTTT

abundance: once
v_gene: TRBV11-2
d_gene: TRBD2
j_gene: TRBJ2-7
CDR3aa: CASSFSRGGIGDEQYF
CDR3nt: TGTGCCAGCAGCTTCAGCCGGGGGGGGATCGGCGACGAGCAGTACTTC

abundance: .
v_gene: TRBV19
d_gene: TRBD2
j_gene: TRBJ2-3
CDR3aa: CASRKAGSADTQYF
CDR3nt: TGTGCCAGTAGGAAAGCGGGGAGCGCAGATACGCAGTATTTT

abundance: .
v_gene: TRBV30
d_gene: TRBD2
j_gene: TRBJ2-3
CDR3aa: CAWSKWEGIDTQYF
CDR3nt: TGTGCCTGGAGTAAGTGGGAGGGAATAGATACGCAGTATTTT

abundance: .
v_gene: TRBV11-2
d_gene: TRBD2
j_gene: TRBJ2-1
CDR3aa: CASSLATSGRLQFF
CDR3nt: TGTGCCAGCAGCTTAGCTACTAGCGGGAGACTGCAGTTCTTC

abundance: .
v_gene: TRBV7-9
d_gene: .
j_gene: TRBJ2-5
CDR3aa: CASSAPPGHQETQYF
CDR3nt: TGTGCCAGCAGCGCGCCCCCGGGACACCAAGAGACCCAGTACTTC

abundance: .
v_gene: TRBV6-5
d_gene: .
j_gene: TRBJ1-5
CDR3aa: CASSSHGLGPQHF
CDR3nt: TGTGCCAGCAGCAGCCACGGGTTGGGGCCCCAGCATTTT

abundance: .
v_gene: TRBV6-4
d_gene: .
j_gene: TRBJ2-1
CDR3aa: CASSGGLHYNEQFF
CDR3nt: TGTGCCAGCAGCGGTGGACTTCACTACAATGAGCAGTTCTTC

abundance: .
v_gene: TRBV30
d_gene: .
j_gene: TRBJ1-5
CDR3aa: CAWSHTGTSNQPQHF
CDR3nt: TGTGCCTGGAGTCATACAGGTACGAGCAATCAGCCCCAGCATTTT